This is a list of T cell receptor beta chains from one sample in a study of blood T cell repertoires in COVID-19. This table comes from immunoSEQ multiplex PCR, and its TCRdb copy is limited to in-frame clones, with some not included. This sample has roughly 500,000 clones, with 85% to 90% found just once. Sequencing was performed on PBMCs or T cells enriched from blood (not recorded which). The receptors stem from a woman aged 40 to 50 who had recovered from COVID-19. Each CDR3 is given with its conserved first and last residue. A D gene is named only where the DNA matches it firmly. Expanded clones are given a class, and other clones once, few, many or no size at all.

clone size	V gene	D gene	J gene	CDR3 DNA	CDR3 protein
-	TRBV20-1	TRBD1	TRBJ2-7	TGCAGTGCGGGACAGAGCCTGGAGCAGTACTTC	CSAGQSLEQYF
-	TRBV12-5	-	TRBJ1-1	TGTGCTAGTGGCTTAATAGGGGTGAACACTGAAGCTTTCTTT	CASGLIGVNTEAFF
-	TRBV10-2	TRBD1	TRBJ1-1	TGCGCCAGCTTGCTACAGGGGACGATCACTGAAGCTTTCTTT	CASLLQGTITEAFF
-	TRBV9	TRBD1	TRBJ1-1	TGTGCCAGCAGCTTAGGACAGGGGGGGAACACTGAAGCTTTCTTT	CASSLGQGGNTEAFF
once	TRBV5-4	TRBD1	TRBJ1-2	TGTGCCAGCAGCAACGACAGGGGGCCAGGTGGCTACACCTTC	CASSNDRGPGGYTF
-	TRBV11-3	TRBD1	TRBJ1-2	TGTGCCAGCAGCTCCCAGGACAGGGCTGGCTACACCTTC	CASSSQDRAGYTF
-	TRBV5-1	TRBD1	TRBJ1-2	TGCGCCAGCAGCTTGATGACAGGGGAGTATGGCTACACCTTC	CASSLMTGEYGYTF
-	TRBV18	-	TRBJ2-7	TGTGCCAGCTCACCAGAAACTATTCCCTTGAGAGAGCAGTACTTC	CASSPETIPLREQYF
-	TRBV18	-	TRBJ2-7	TGTGCCAGCTCACCACCGGATAGGGTGAGGGACGAGCAGTACTTC	CASSPPDRVRDEQYF
once	TRBV4-1	TRBD2	TRBJ2-1	TGCGCCAGCAGCCAAATTCGGCGACTAGCGGGAGGTACCGAAGGGCAGTTCTTC	CASSQIRRLAGGTEGQFF
-	TRBV6-2/TRBV6-3	-	TRBJ1-4	TGTGCCAGCAGTTACCTAACAGGGAATGAAAAACTGTTTTTT	CASSYLTGNEKLFF
-	TRBV5-5	-	TRBJ2-5	TGTGCCAGCAGCTTGGGACAGCTGTTCCAAGAGACCCAGTACTTC	CASSLGQLFQETQYF
-	TRBV12-3/TRBV12-4	-	TRBJ2-4	TGTGCCAGCGTTCAGGGTGGCCTTCAGTACTTC	CASVQGGLQYF
-	TRBV10-3	-	TRBJ1-5	TGTGCCATCAGTGGGACAGTTTCCAATCAGCCCCAGCATTTT	CAISGTVSNQPQHF
-	TRBV27	TRBD2	TRBJ2-1	TGTGCCAGCCGAGATCGACTAGCGGGCCGCCATGAGCAGTTCTTC	CASRDRLAGRHEQFF
-	TRBV19	-	TRBJ2-5	TGTGCCAGTAGTAGCTCTAGCGCCCAAGAGACCCAGTACTTC	CASSSSSAQETQYF
-	TRBV7-9	-	TRBJ2-7	TGTGCCAGCAGCTTAATGCCGGCTAGCCTTTACTACGAGCAGTACTTC	CASSLMPASLYYEQYF
-	TRBV5-1	-	TRBJ2-1	TGCGCCAGCAGCTTGGTAGGGGGATCCTACAATGAGCAGTTCTTC	CASSLVGGSYNEQFF
-	TRBV19	-	TRBJ1-6	TGTGCCAGTAGTATTCAGGGAATGAGGTCACCCCTCCACTTT	CASSIQGMRSPLHF
-	TRBV5-4	-	TRBJ2-7	TGTGCCAGCAGCTCAGGGCCGGGCTCCTACGAGCAGTACTTC	CASSSGPGSYEQYF
-	TRBV27	-	TRBJ2-7	TGTGCCAGCAGTCCTTTAGGGGGTAAAGGCCCCGAGCAGTACTTC	CASSPLGGKGPEQYF
-	TRBV18	-	TRBJ1-4	TGTGCCAGCTCACCATCGGGCCAGGGCAGGGAAAAACTGTTTTTT	CASSPSGQGREKLFF
-	TRBV29-1	TRBD1	TRBJ2-6	TGCAGCGTTGAAACAGGGGTTTATGGGGCCAACGTCCTGACTTTC	CSVETGVYGANVLTF
-	TRBV24-1	-	TRBJ2-5	TGTGCCACCAGTGAATCTGGAGAAGGTCAAGAGACCCAGTACTTC	CATSESGEGQETQYF
once	TRBV7-8	TRBD1	TRBJ1-5	TGTGCCAGCAGCCGAGACAGGGGATTGAGCAATCAGCCCCAGCATTTT	CASSRDRGLSNQPQHF
once	TRBV4-3	TRBD1	TRBJ1-4	TGCGCCAGCAGCCAAGCACTCGGACAGGGAAAGGCTAATGAAAAACTGTTTTTT	CASSQALGQGKANEKLFF
-	TRBV4-3	TRBD2	TRBJ2-2	TGCGCCAGCAGCCAACTAGCGGGAGGGTCGGCCGGGGAGCTGTTTTTT	CASSQLAGGSAGELFF
-	TRBV2	-	TRBJ1-5	TGTGCCAGCAGTGTACAGGCGGATAGCAATCAGCCCCAGCATTTT	CASSVQADSNQPQHF
few	TRBV10-3	-	TRBJ1-2	TGTGCCATCAGTGAGTCGACTTCTAACTATGGCTACACCTTC	CAISESTSNYGYTF
few	TRBV24-1	-	TRBJ1-1	TGTGCCACCAGTGTTAGGAACACTGAAGCTTTCTTT	CATSVRNTEAFF
-	TRBV7-2	TRBD1	TRBJ2-3	TGTGCCAGCAGCTCGGGACAGAATTTAGATACGCAGTATTTT	CASSSGQNLDTQYF